This T cell receptor (beta chain) was identified in a study of T-cell memory formation after mild COVID-19. TCRdb itself ran the 5' RACE reads through MiXCR, one entry per CDR3 protein. This repertoire shows around 320,000 distinct CDR3 sequences, roughly 13% found once; its top ten account for around 20%. Trimming cost V 1 base and J 1 base, with 12 bases left between them. Germline V CDR1 and CDR2: SGHTA, FQGNSA. This CDR3 is built from 16 residues. The TCR was taken from a man between 18 and 35 years old who had mild COVID-19 (a few samples of this study predate the infection). Cell type and time point are not known. This sequence joins TRBV7-2 and TRBJ2-3; D gene unclear. What was sequenced was PBMCs or a T cell subset sorted from them (not recorded which). CDR3: CASSLGLPRGTDTQYF. The CDR3 DNA follows: TGTGCCAGCAGCTTAGGACTTCCTCGGGGCACAGATACGCAGTATTTT.